This entry lists 29 T cell receptor beta chains sequenced from one sample in a study of Ad26.COV2.S vaccination and SARS-CoV-2 variants. Regarding treatment: over 15 received Ad26.COV2.S at low or high dose, single or two shots; about 5 received placebo; per-sample allocation not given. Samples analyzed were those drawn on day 63 after the first vaccine or placebo injection. Sequenced by immunoSEQ multiplex PCR; TCRdb stores in-frame clones only, minus some. Altogether approximately 350,000 clones are present, around 87% being singletons, with the ten largest covering roughly 3.1%. The sequenced sample was peripheral blood, obtained in a trial of Ad26.COV2.S vaccine versus placebo. These receptors all come from a person between 18 and 65 years old who received the Ad26.COV2.S COVID-19 vaccine or a placebo.

This clone appeared a single time. V usage is TRBV5-1 and J usage is TRBJ2-7, with a tentative D call TRBD1 (6 bases). The CDR3 is 15 amino acids. V dropped 0 bases and J dropped 5 bases, with 15 bases sitting between them. CDR1 is SGHRS, CDR2 YFSETQ, per germline. In DNA, the CDR3 is TGCGCCAGCAGCTTGGGGGTACAGGGAGTCAACGAGCAGTACTTC. It specifies CASSLGVQGVNEQYF. Full variable domain (missing parts from reference TRBV5-1 and TRBJ2-7): KAGVTQTPRYLIKTRGQQVTLSCSPISGHRSVSWYQQTPGQGLQFLFEYFSETQRNKGNFPGRFSGRQFSNSRSEMNVSTLELGDSALYLCASSLGVQGVNEQYFGPGTRLTVT.

Here the CDR3 reads CASSVRWENTEAFF. CDR3 in DNA: TGTGCCAGCAGCGTAAGGTGGGAGAACACTGAAGCTTTCTTT. This chain links TRBV9 with TRBJ1-1; no reliable D call. Germline-derived CDR1 and CDR2 are SGDLS and YYNGEE. Trimming took 1 base from V and 1 from J, leaving 8 bases between them. CDR3 length: 14 amino acids.

The J gene is TRBJ1-1, the V gene TRBV11-2, with D unresolved. Germline CDR1 and CDR2: SGHAT and FQNNGV. This CDR3 comprises 17 residues. Trimming removed 0 bases from V and 5 bases from J, with 19 bases in between. The CDR3 protein is CASSLEMSGPYGTEAFF. The CDR3 coding sequence is TGTGCCAGCAGCTTAGAAATGTCAGGTCCCTATGGAACTGAAGCTTTCTTT.

The rearrangement links TRBV6-6 to TRBJ1-6, with D possibly matching TRBD1 (5 bases). This CDR3 comprises 14 residues. The germline V and J ends were trimmed by 2 bases and 9 bases, with 11 bases remaining between them. CDR1 and CDR2 (germline): MNHNY, SVGAGI (reference sequence). The CDR3 coding sequence is TGTGCCAGCAGTTACGGGGGTGCCACTTCACCCCTCCACTTT. Translated, it gives CASSYGGATSPLHF.

The chain recombines TRBV5-6 with TRBJ1-6, with a tentative D call TRBD1 (5 bases). Germline V gene data show CDR1 as SGHDT and CDR2 as YYEEEE. Trimming took 1 base from V and 10 from J, leaving 12 bases between them. The CDR3 contains 14 residues. CDR3: CASSLYRAGSPLHF. CDR3 DNA sequence: TGTGCCAGCAGCTTGTATAGGGCAGGGTCACCCCTCCACTTT.

J is TRBJ1-2 and V is TRBV5-4; 9 bases are shared with TRBD1. The junction had 6 bases not matched to a gene; V was cut back by 4 bases and J by 2 bases. Germline lookup yields CDR1 SGHNT and CDR2 YYREEE (reference sequence). The CDR3 has 15 residues. DNA of the CDR3: TGTGCCAGCAGCACGGGACAGGGCGGGAACTATGGCTACACCTTC. Amino acids: CASSTGQGGNYGYTF.

The J gene is TRBJ1-2, the V gene TRBV20-1; no definite D call. Trimming stripped 3 bases from V and 5 bases from J, with 7 bases between. This CDR3 region has 11 residues. Germline CDR1 and CDR2: DFQATT and SNEGSKA (reference sequence). CDR3 amino acids: CSASVDYGYTF. CDR3 nucleotides: TGCAGTGCTAGTGTGGATTATGGCTACACCTTC.

The V gene is TRBV2, the J gene TRBJ2-3, with 8 bases aligning to TRBD2. CDR1 and CDR2 (germline): SNHLY, FYNNEI. V was pared by 6 bases and J by 0 bases, with 8 bases of the junction left unmatched. The CDR3 length is 16 residues. CDR3 region: CASRPPPGGSTDTQYF. The DNA of the CDR3 is TGTGCCAGCAGGCCTCCCCCGGGGGGGAGCACAGATACGCAGTATTTT.

This clone has more than one count but fewer than ten. CDR3 sequence (DNA): TGCGCCAGCAGCCAAGACTACGGGAGTTTAACTGAGCAGTACTTC. Amino acid sequence: CASSQDYGSLTEQYF. This chain connects TRBV4-1 to TRBJ2-7; TRBD2 might be the D (6 bases). Germline V lookup: CDR1 MGHRA, CDR2 YSYEKL. V was shortened by 0 bases and J by 7 bases, with 16 bases between the two germline ends. The CDR3 has 15 residues.

This rearrangement joins TRBV30 to TRBJ2-7; D assignment may be TRBD1 or TRBD2 (5 bases each). Germline lookup yields CDR1 GTSNPN and CDR2 SVGIG (reference sequence). CDR3 length equals 16 residues. Trimming cost V 3 bases and J 0 bases, with 18 bases left between them. The DNA of the CDR3 is TGTGCCTGGAGGCCTCCGGGACCCCGGGCCTCCTACGAGCAGTACTTC. It codes for CAWRPPGPRASYEQYF.

The V and J genes are TRBV30 and TRBJ2-7, with D possibly matching TRBD1 (5 bases). The CDR3 loop spans 12 amino acids. Germline lookup yields CDR1 GTSNPN and CDR2 SVGIG (reference sequence). Trimming took off 4 bases at V and 5 bases at J, with 12 bases between the two ends. In nucleotides, the CDR3 is TGTGCCTGGATGAAAGGGGCCCACGAGCAGTACTTC. This encodes CAWMKGAHEQYF.

J is TRBJ2-1 and V is TRBV11-3; 9 nucleotides agree with TRBD2. This CDR3 has 17 amino acids. V lost 5 bases, J lost 2 bases, and 10 bases stayed unmatched. CDR1 SGHNT and CDR2 YENEEA come from the germline V gene. The chain's CDR3 is CASSPDQRGVPYNEQFF. CDR3 nucleotide sequence: TGTGCCAGCAGCCCTGACCAGCGGGGGGTCCCCTACAATGAGCAGTTCTTC. Drawing the rest from reference TRBV11-3 and TRBJ2-1, the complete variable domain is EAGVVQSPRYKIIEKKQPVAFWCNPISGHNTLYWYLQNLGQGPELLIRYENEEAVDDSQLPKDRFSAERLKGVDSTLKIQPAELGDSAVYLCASSPDQRGVPYNEQFFGPGTRLTVL.

This clone was observed once. The chain couples TRBV27 to TRBJ1-6; D unresolved. Germline CDR1 is MNHEY and CDR2 is SMNVEV (reference sequence). The V gene lost 3 bases and the J gene lost 0 bases, with 6 bases spanning the gap. CDR3 length: 15 residues. The CDR3 here is CASSFRSSYNSPLHF. CDR3 in DNA: TGTGCCAGCAGTTTCAGGAGCTCCTATAATTCACCCCTCCACTTT.

V usage is TRBV3-1 (or the pseudogene TRBV3-2) and J usage is TRBJ1-1; D is unresolved. The CDR3 runs to 14 residues. Germline CDR1 is LGHDT and CDR2 is YNNKEL (reference sequence). Trimming shortened V by 6 bases and J by 11 bases, and 22 bases separated the two germline ends. CDR3 nucleotides: TGTGCCAGCAGTTCGAGAGGCCCCGCCGCTACGGCTTTCTTT. Amino acid sequence: CASSSRGPAATAFF.

The sample holds a few counts of this clone. The chain recombines TRBV7-9 with TRBJ1-6; no clear D. V lost 3 bases and J 4 bases, leaving 7 bases between the germline ends. The CDR3 is 14 amino acids. Germline V gives CDR1 SEHNR, CDR2 FQNEAQ (reference sequence). For the CDR3, the DNA is TGTGCCAGCAGCTTCGGGAATTATAATTCACCCCTCCACTTT. Amino acids: CASSFGNYNSPLHF.

Worth noting for this clone: Additional DNA sequences in this sample encode the identical CDR3. V and J are TRBV5-1 and TRBJ1-1; D unclear. Deletions cut 6 bases from V and 5 bases from J, with 8 bases between. CDR1 and CDR2 from the germline V gene are SGHRS and YFSETQ. The CDR3 has 11 amino acids. CDR3 DNA sequence: TGCGCCAGCATAAGAGGGACTGAAGCTTTCTTT. Translated, it gives CASIRGTEAFF.

This clone was detected only once. The rearrangement joins TRBV6-5 to TRBJ2-7, with 7 bases identical to TRBD1. Trimming at V came to 7 bases and at J to 0 bases, leaving 6 bases not matched to a gene. The CDR3 has 14 residues. Germline CDR1 is MNHEY and CDR2 is SVGAGI. The chain's CDR3 is CASTETGSSYEQYF. CDR3 DNA: TGTGCCAGCACCGAGACAGGGAGCTCCTACGAGCAGTACTTC.

V and J are TRBV5-4 and TRBJ1-2; D may be TRBD1 (5 bases). The V gene's germline CDR1 is SGHNT and CDR2 YYREEE (reference sequence). The V end was cut by 0 bases, the J end by 8 bases, with 11 bases between. This CDR3 is 13 amino acids long. The CDR3 DNA reads as TGTGCCAGCAGCTTGGAACAGGCTGGCGGCTACACCTTC. Protein: CASSLEQAGGYTF. The full variable domain, with the rest looked up from reference TRBV5-4 and TRBJ1-2, is ETGVTQSPTHLIKTRGQQVTLRCSSQSGHNTVSWYQQALGQGPQFIFQYYREEENGRGNFPPRFSGLQFPNYSSELNVNALELDDSALYLCASSLEQAGGYTFGSGTRLTVV.

CDR3 amino acids: CASSEARWAAGYGYTF. The CDR3 DNA is TGTGCCAGCAGTGAAGCTCGGTGGGCGGCGGGATATGGCTACACCTTC. The J gene is TRBJ1-2, the V gene TRBV2; the D is unclear. The CDR3 runs to 16 residues. Germline assignment: CDR1 SNHLY and CDR2 FYNNEI. V lost 0 bases and J 5 bases, leaving 16 bases between the germline ends.

The chain links TRBV15 to TRBJ1-2, with 9 bases lining up with TRBD1. The CDR3 runs to 16 residues. The ends lost 0 bases at V and 4 bases at J; junction bases unmatched: 6. Germline V CDR1 and CDR2: LNHNV, YYDKDF (reference sequence). The CDR3 DNA is TGTGCCACCAGCAGAGATCTAACAGGGGGCCCCTATGGCTACACCTTC. Protein sequence: CATSRDLTGGPYGYTF.

The chain recombines TRBV30 with TRBJ2-7; 7 nucleotides match TRBD2. Looked up from germline, CDR1 is GTSNPN and CDR2 is SVGIG (reference sequence). The CDR3 has 16 residues. With V trimmed by 4 bases and J by 0 bases, 12 bases remained unmatched. CDR3 in DNA: TGTGCCTGGACAACATCACTAGCGAGTAGCTCCTACGAGCAGTACTTC. Translated: CAWTTSLASSSYEQYF.

This chain uses TRBV9 with TRBJ1-2, with no clear D. V was trimmed by 0 bases and J by 4 bases, leaving 10 bases between them. The CDR3 runs to 14 residues. Germline CDR1 SGDLS, CDR2 YYNGEE. The chain's CDR3 is CASSVDRMGYGYTF. The DNA for the CDR3 is TGTGCCAGCAGCGTAGATAGGATGGGCTATGGCTACACCTTC.

The chain is built from TRBV12-3 or TRBV12-4 and TRBJ2-2; D possibly matches TRBD1 or TRBD2 (5 bases each). Trimming removed 10 bases from V and 3 bases from J, with 12 bases in between. There are 13 residues in the CDR3. CDR3 bases: TGTGCCACCACTGGGGGTTACACCGGGGAGCTGTTTTTT. Its protein is CATTGGYTGELFF.

This chain uses TRBV4-2 with TRBJ2-7, with D possibly being TRBD2 (5 bases). Trimming shortened V by 5 bases and J by 2 bases, and 13 bases separated the two germline ends. This CDR3 spans 14 amino acids. The germline V gene has CDR1 LGHNA and CDR2 YNFKEQ. The CDR3 protein is CASSSVEVPYEQYF. CDR3 DNA: TGTGCCAGCAGCTCGGTGGAGGTACCCTACGAGCAGTACTTC.

The rearrangement links TRBV15 to TRBJ1-3; D gene uncertain. Germline-derived CDR1 and CDR2 are LNHNV and YYDKDF (reference sequence). This CDR3 is built from 15 residues. V was cut by 5 bases and J by 3 bases, with 14 bases left in between. CDR3 nucleotide sequence: TGTGCCACCAGCCCTCGGACGGGGATTGGAAACACCATATATTTT. Its protein product is CATSPRTGIGNTIYF.

This chain uses TRBV12-3 or TRBV12-4 with TRBJ2-3; 7 nucleotides align to TRBD1. V was pared by 4 bases and J by 9 bases, with 7 bases of the junction left unmatched. This CDR3 has 13 residues. The CDR3 coding sequence is TGTGCCAGCAGTTCGGGACAGCTATCAACGCAGTATTTT. Protein sequence: CASSSGQLSTQYF.

CDR3 amino acids: CAWMGNPNEQYF. CDR3 bases: TGTGCCTGGATGGGGAATCCCAACGAGCAGTACTTC. The chain is built from TRBV30 and TRBJ2-7, with D hard to call. CDR3 size: 12 residues. CDR1 GTSNPN and CDR2 SVGIG come from the germline V gene (reference sequence). The V end was cut by 4 bases, the J end by 5 bases, with 12 bases between.

The V gene is TRBV2, the J gene TRBJ1-1, with D unresolved. CDR3 length: 14 residues. CDR1 and CDR2 from the germline V gene are SNHLY and FYNNEI. V gave up 0 bases and J gave up 1 base, with 6 bases separating them. The chain's CDR3 is CASSEAHKNTEAFF. CDR3 nucleotide sequence: TGTGCCAGCAGTGAAGCCCACAAGAACACTGAAGCTTTCTTT.

This chain connects TRBV18 to TRBJ1-3, with TRBD1 matching over 7 bases. V gave up 5 bases and J gave up 0 bases; unmatched junction bases: 13. The CDR3 runs to 18 residues. The germline CDR1 and CDR2 sequences are KGHSH and LQKENI. The CDR3 nucleotides are TGTGCCAGCTCAACCTTAGCCAGGACAGGAACCTCTGGAAACACCATATATTTT. Its translation: CASSTLARTGTSGNTIYF.